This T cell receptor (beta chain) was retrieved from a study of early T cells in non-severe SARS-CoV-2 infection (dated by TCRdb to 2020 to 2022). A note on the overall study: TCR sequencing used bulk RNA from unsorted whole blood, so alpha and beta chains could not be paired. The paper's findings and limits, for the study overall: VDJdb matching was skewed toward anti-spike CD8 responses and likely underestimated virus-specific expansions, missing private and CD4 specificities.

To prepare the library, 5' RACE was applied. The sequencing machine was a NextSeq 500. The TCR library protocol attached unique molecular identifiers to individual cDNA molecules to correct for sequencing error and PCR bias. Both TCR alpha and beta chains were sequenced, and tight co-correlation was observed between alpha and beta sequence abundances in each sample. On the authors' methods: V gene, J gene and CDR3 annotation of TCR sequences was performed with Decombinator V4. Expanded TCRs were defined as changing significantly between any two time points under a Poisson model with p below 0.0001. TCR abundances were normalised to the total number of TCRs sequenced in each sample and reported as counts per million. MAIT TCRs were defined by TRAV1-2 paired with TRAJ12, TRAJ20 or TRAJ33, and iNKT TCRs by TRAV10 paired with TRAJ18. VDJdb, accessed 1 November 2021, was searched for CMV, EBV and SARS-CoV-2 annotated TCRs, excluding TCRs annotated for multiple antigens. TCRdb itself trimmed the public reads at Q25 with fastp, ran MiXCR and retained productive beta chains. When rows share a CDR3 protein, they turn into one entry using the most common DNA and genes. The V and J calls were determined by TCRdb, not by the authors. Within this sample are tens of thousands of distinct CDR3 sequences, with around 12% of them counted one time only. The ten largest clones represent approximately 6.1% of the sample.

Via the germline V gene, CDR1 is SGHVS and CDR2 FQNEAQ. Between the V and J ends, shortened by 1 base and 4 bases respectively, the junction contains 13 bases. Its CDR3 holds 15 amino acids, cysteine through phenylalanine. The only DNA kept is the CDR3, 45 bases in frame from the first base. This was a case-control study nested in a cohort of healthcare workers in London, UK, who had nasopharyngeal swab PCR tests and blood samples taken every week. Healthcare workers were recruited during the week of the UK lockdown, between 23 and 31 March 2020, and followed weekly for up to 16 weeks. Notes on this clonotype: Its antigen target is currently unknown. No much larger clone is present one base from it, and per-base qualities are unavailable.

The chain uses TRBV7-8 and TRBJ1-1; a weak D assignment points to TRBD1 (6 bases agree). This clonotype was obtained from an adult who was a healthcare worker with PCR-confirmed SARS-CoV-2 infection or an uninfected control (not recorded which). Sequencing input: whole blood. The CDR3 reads CASSLEGGGVTEAFF. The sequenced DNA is TGTGCCAGCAGCTTAGAAGGGGGTGGGGTCACTGAAGCTTTCTTT.